The clone carrying this T cell receptor beta chain was observed a handful of times. Antigen specificity is unknown. This entry is derived from a study of cytomegalovirus exposure and HLA in healthy donors. V was shortened by 4 bases and J by 7 bases, with 14 bases between the two germline ends. The CDR3 sequence is 14 residues long. CDR1 is SEHNR, CDR2 FQNEAQ, per germline (reference sequence). The PCR used 60 Vbeta and 13 Jbeta primers. Assay used: immunoSEQ multiplex PCR; TCRdb lists only in-frame clones, some missing. The sample shows about 36,000 clones, more than 50% of them seen only once. Regarding the study as a whole: An analysis done earlier found most TCR beta V segments productive about 87% or about 30% of the time. Researchers reportedly found TCR beta sequences accurately predicted most subjects' HLA-A and HLA-B alleles.

V usage is TRBV7-9 and J usage is TRBJ2-1, with a tentative D call TRBD2 (5 bases). This sequence originates from a woman aged 35 to 49 in good health and CMV-seropositive. The sample comprised PBMCs. CDR3 in amino acids: CASSSGYPGNEQFF. CDR3 bases: TGTGCCAGCAGCTCGGGGTACCCTGGAAATGAGCAGTTCTTC.